The rows below give T cell receptor beta chains drawn from one sample of a study of T cell repertoires in cytomegalovirus infection. Using its own MiXCR run on the reads, TCRdb lists one record per CDR3 protein. The table includes over 95,000 distinct CDR3 sequences, 30% to 35% detected once. Their specific antigens are unknown. This material consisted of CD8+ T cells from cultured PBMCs, taken from culture after CMV antigen stimulation. All receptors derive from a human donor in good health (CMV status not recorded). Some clones in this sample may be carry-over from other donors' samples. CDR3s include the opening cysteine and the closing phenylalanine or tryptophan. D genes are given only for firm matches. A row's size may be missing; if present it is once, few, many or a size class.

D	size	V	J	DNA	CDR3
TRBD1	many	TRBV27	TRBJ2-6	TGTGCCAGCAGTCGGGGGGACAGGGGTTTTTCTGGGGCCAACGTCCTGACTTTC	CASSRGDRGFSGANVLTF
-	few	TRBV7-8	TRBJ2-2	TGTGCCAGCAGTCCCCTCAAAGCATTGACAGCGACTAAGACTACGAACACCGGGGAGCTGTTTTTT	CASSPLKALTATKTTNTGELFF
-	-	TRBV19	TRBJ2-2	TGTGCCAGTAGTATGGGTTCCGGGGAGCTGTTTTTT	CASSMGSGELFF
TRBD2	few	TRBV7-2	TRBJ2-1	TGTGCCAGCAGCACAACACTAGCGGGGCGGGATGAGCAGTTCTTC	CASSTTLAGRDEQFF
-	many	TRBV7-8	TRBJ1-5	TGTGCCAGCAGCTGGGGACGGCATAGCAATCAGCCCCAGCATTTT	CASSWGRHSNQPQHF
-	many	TRBV7-6	TRBJ2-1	TGTGCCAGCAGCGGGGAGCTGCGTGAGCAGTTCTTC	CASSGELREQFF
-	few	TRBV6-5	TRBJ1-1	TGTGCCAGCAGTTACTCGAGGTCAAGCGACCTGAACACTGAAGCTTTCTTT	CASSYSRSSDLNTEAFF
-	-	TRBV6-6	TRBJ2-1	TGTGCCAGCGGCCCCAGAGGGTTTCTTATCGATGAGCAGTTCTTC	CASGPRGFLIDEQFF
-	-	TRBV20-1	TRBJ2-7	TGCAGTGCTAGAGATCTAACCGGACGGAGCTCCTACGAGCAGTACTTC	CSARDLTGRSSYEQYF
TRBD1	-	TRBV12-3/TRBV12-4	TRBJ2-2	TGTGCCAGCAGTTTCCGACAGGGGTATTCAGTCGCCGGGGAGCTGTTTTTT	CASSFRQGYSVAGELFF
TRBD1	few	TRBV7-9	TRBJ1-4	TGTGCCAGCAGCTTTATCATCGGAGGGACAGGGATTGAAAAACTGTTTTTT	CASSFIIGGTGIEKLFF
-	-	TRBV7-8	TRBJ2-1	TGTGCCAGCAGCTTAGCGCCTGGAATCTACAATGAGCAGTTCTTC	CASSLAPGIYNEQFF
-	many	TRBV6-5	TRBJ2-6	TGTGCCAGCAGTCGCAGCTCTGGGGCCAACGTCCTGACTTTC	CASSRSSGANVLTF
-	-	TRBV14	TRBJ1-1	TGTGCCAGCAGCCACTCATACAGGGACACTGAAGCTTTCTTT	CASSHSYRDTEAFF
-	few	TRBV7-9	TRBJ2-1	TGTGCCAGCAGCTCCACCCGGGGTGATGAGCAGTTCTTC	CASSSTRGDEQFF
TRBD1	few	TRBV12-5	TRBJ1-1	TGTGCTAGTGCCGGGGACAGGGGGAACACTGAAGCTTTCTTT	CASAGDRGNTEAFF
TRBD1	many	TRBV7-2	TRBJ1-2	TGTGCCAGCAGCTCGTATTTACAGGGGGCGTCCGGCTACACCTTC	CASSSYLQGASGYTF